Below, one T cell receptor beta chain is given with its context. Per the original data handling: Researchers report that nucleated cell counts were estimated from reference gene primer amplification. TCRdb's copy holds only in-frame clones and misses some; the assay was immunoSEQ multiplex PCR. Clone size and the V and J calls come from that table; the DNA yielded D and trimming. The sample contains some 320,000 clones, more than 90% of which appear only once. The study drew participants aged about 18 to 95 years from some 24 US areas. CDR3 length: 15 amino acids. In germline, CDR1 is SEHNR, CDR2 FQNEAQ (reference sequence). The J segment lost 4 bases and the V segment lost 5 bases, leaving 10 bases of the junction unmatched. The data stem from a study of blood T cell repertoires in COVID-19. At the level of the study: The United States, Italy and Spain were the sources of the acute and convalescent COVID-19 samples.

The origin of this receptor is a woman in her 30s who had been exposed to COVID-19. The sequencing sample was made of PBMCs or T cells enriched from blood (not recorded which). J is TRBJ2-5 and V is TRBV7-9; 7 nucleotides match TRBD1. CDR3 nucleotide sequence: TGTGCCAGCAGCCCGTTGACAGGGTATAGAGAGACCCAGTACTTC. Translating it yields CASSPLTGYRETQYF.